This T cell receptor beta chain derives from a study of cytomegalovirus exposure and HLA in healthy donors. The PCR made use of 60 Vbeta and 13 Jbeta primers. Assay used: immunoSEQ multiplex PCR; TCRdb lists only in-frame clones, some missing. The table has 160,000 or so clones, 80% seen once. V gave up 7 bases and J gave up 9 bases, with 22 bases separating them. This CDR3 spans 16 amino acids. CDR1 is MDHEN, CDR2 SYDVKM, per germline. Whole-study results and caveats: The investigators catalogued 150 to 200 TCR beta chains as cytomegalovirus-associated.

A word on this clone: Its target is not known.

The chain links TRBV28 to TRBJ1-6, with D possibly matching TRBD1 (6 bases). Sequenced sample: PBMCs. The receptor was isolated from a man aged 25-40 years in good health and CMV-seronegative. The CDR3 DNA follows: TGTGCCAGCATCCCCAGCTCGGCGGGGGCTGGTTCACCCCTCCACTTT. This codes for CASIPSSAGAGSPLHF.